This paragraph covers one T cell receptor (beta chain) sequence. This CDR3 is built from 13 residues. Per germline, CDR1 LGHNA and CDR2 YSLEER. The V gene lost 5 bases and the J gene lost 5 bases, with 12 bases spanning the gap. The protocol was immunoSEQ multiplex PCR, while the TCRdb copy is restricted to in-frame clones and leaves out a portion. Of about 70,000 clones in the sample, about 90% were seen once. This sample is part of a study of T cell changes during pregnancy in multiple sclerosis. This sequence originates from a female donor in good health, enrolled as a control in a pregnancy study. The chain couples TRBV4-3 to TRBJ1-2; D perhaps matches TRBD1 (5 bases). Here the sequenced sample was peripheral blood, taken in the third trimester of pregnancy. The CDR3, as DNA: TGCGCCAGCAGCAACATGGGGGGATATGGCTACACCTTC. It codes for CASSNMGGYGYTF.